A single TCR beta chain is shown here with its context. Antigen unknown. This specimen comes from a study of blood T cells in healthy people across ages. Findings and caveats of the study: In older individuals, TCR beta diversity per million T cells was lower, falling roughly linearly with age. Both higher diversity and more naive CD4+ cells marked long-lived donors when set against aged donors.

Using a J-beta primer mix together with a sample-barcoded 5' primer, a second PCR was run for about 7 to 12 cycles. Each cDNA molecule was tagged by a template-switch adaptor with 12 random nucleotides. TCRdb analysed the 5' RACE reads with MiXCR anew, one entry per CDR3 protein. The sample shows about 1.1 million distinct CDR3 sequences, around two fifths of them seen only once. This CDR3 region has 17 residues. Trimming removed 1 base from V and 1 base from J; junction bases left unmatched: 6. Germline CDR1 is SGDLS and CDR2 is YYNGEE. This TCR derives from a man younger than 35 in good health. V is TRBV9 and J is TRBJ2-1; TRBD2 aligns across 9 bases. Source material: blood. Here the CDR3 reads CASSVNPAGGSYNEQFF. Written as DNA, the CDR3 is TGTGCCAGCAGCGTAAATCCTGCGGGAGGGTCCTACAATGAGCAGTTCTTC.